The entry below describes one TCR beta chain. The target antigen is unknown. Looked up from germline, CDR1 is SGHRS and CDR2 is YFSETQ. There are 15 residues in the CDR3. Trimming shortened V by 2 bases and J by 0 bases, and 11 bases separated the two germline ends. Treatment reported: roughly ten-day PBMC culture with coronavirus spike peptide pools or control peptides (ViraFEST assay). Following expansion of antigen-specific T cells with peptide pools, ViraFEST then sequenced TCRs. This entry comes from a study of vaccination and CD4 T cells after COVID-19. The Oncomine TCR Beta short-read assay was what sequenced the DNA obtained from cultured CD4+ T cells. Using its own MiXCR run on the PCR reads, TCRdb lists one record per CDR3 protein. The sample shows fewer than 20,000 distinct CDR3 sequences, about 57% of them seen only once.

This sequence originates from a human donor who had recovered from COVID-19. The material sequenced was CD4+ T cells from blood, cultured in vitro. V is TRBV5-1 and J is TRBJ1-2, with D unclear. CDR3 protein: CASSFNSRSNYGYTF. For the CDR3, the DNA is TGCGCCAGCAGCTTCAATTCCAGATCTAACTATGGCTACACCTTC.